The sequence of this T cell receptor beta chain was determined in a study of cytomegalovirus exposure and HLA in healthy donors. Findings of the study overall: Listed as cytomegalovirus-associated were about 160 TCR beta chains. Cytomegalovirus status was reportedly diagnosed by the classifier with high specificity and sensitivity.

As regards this clone: Its antigen is unidentified.

Both 60 Vbeta primers and 13 Jbeta primers went into the PCR. Per the original methods: Around 12 million of some 80 million unique TCR beta chains were shared, per a later count. Assay: immunoSEQ multiplex PCR; the TCRdb copy retains only in-frame clones and omits some. The V and J calls and clone size were taken over from that table, and D and trimming were inferred from the DNA. The table records roughly 100,000 clones, roughly 76% of them present only once. Germline-derived CDR1 and CDR2 are SNHLY and FYNNEI. This CDR3 region has 14 residues. V gave up 6 bases and J gave up 3 bases; unmatched junction bases: 4.

This TCR was sampled from a man in his thirties or forties in good health and CMV-seropositive. The chain carries TRBV2 and TRBJ1-3; the match to TRBD1 covers 8 bases. Sequenced input: PBMCs. The CDR3 loop is CASRQGAGGNTIYF. In DNA, the CDR3 is TGTGCCAGCAGGCAGGGGGCAGGTGGAAACACCATATATTTT.